Listed below are T cell receptor beta chains from one sample, sequenced in a study of blood T cell repertoires in COVID-19. The data were produced by immunoSEQ multiplex PCR, yet TCRdb's version contains in-frame clones alone and is incomplete. The table includes about 260,000 clones, around 90% detected once. Sequencing was carried out using peripheral blood. The source of these receptors is a human donor in a cohort sampled during active COVID-19. Each CDR3 is given with its conserved first and last residue. Each record gives: V gene, D gene, J gene, clone size, CDR3 protein, CDR3 DNA. The D gene is left open where the match is weak. Not all rows give a size; the values are once, few, many and, for expanded clones, a class.

TRBV28	TRBD1	TRBJ1-4	.	CASSLQGVNEKLFF	TGTGCCAGCAGTCTTCAGGGGGTTAATGAAAAACTGTTTTTT
TRBV25-1	TRBD1	TRBJ1-2	.	CASSERGTGFNYGYTF	TGTGCCAGCAGTGAACGTGGGACAGGCTTTAACTATGGCTACACCTTC
TRBV5-1	.	TRBJ1-1	.	CASSLGDRHPRIMNTEAFF	TGCGCCAGCAGCTTGGGAGACCGCCACCCTAGAATCATGAACACTGAAGCTTTCTTT
TRBV28	TRBD2	TRBJ2-7	once	CASSFSAVAGAAYF	TGTGCCAGCAGTTTTAGTGCGGTAGCGGGAGCCGCGTACTTC
TRBV27	.	TRBJ2-5	.	CASSFLGAGETQYF	TGTGCCAGCAGTTTTTTGGGGGCAGGAGAGACCCAGTACTTC
TRBV18	TRBD1	TRBJ2-7	once	CASTRPGQAAEQYF	TGTGCCAGCACGCGGCCGGGACAGGCAGCCGAGCAGTACTTC
TRBV10-3	TRBD1	TRBJ2-2	.	CAISGQGANTGELFF	TGTGCCATCAGTGGGCAGGGGGCCAACACCGGGGAGCTGTTTTTT
TRBV6-4	TRBD2	TRBJ2-3	.	CASSEGLAGTDTQYF	TGTGCCAGCAGTGAGGGGCTAGCGGGCACAGATACGCAGTATTTT
TRBV7-2	.	TRBJ2-6	.	CASKKWEAGANVLTF	TGTGCCAGCAAAAAGTGGGAGGCTGGGGCCAACGTCCTGACTTTC
TRBV9	.	TRBJ2-6	.	CASSPHNSGANVLTF	TGTGCCAGCAGCCCTCACAACTCTGGGGCCAACGTCCTGACTTTC
TRBV6-2/TRBV6-3	.	TRBJ2-7	.	CASSYARSYEQYF	TGTGCCAGCAGTTATGCTAGATCCTACGAGCAGTACTTC
TRBV5-6	TRBD1	TRBJ2-3	.	CASSLETGLSTDTQYF	TGTGCCAGCAGCTTGGAGACAGGGCTTAGCACAGATACGCAGTATTTT
TRBV7-2	TRBD2	TRBJ2-7	.	CASSLESGGPQEQYF	TGTGCCAGCAGCTTAGAGAGCGGGGGCCCTCAGGAGCAGTACTTC
TRBV7-2	TRBD2	TRBJ2-1	.	CASTGLAANEQFF	TGTGCCAGCACCGGACTAGCGGCGAATGAGCAGTTCTTC
TRBV11-1	.	TRBJ2-3	few	CASSLAGASDTQYF	TGTGCCAGCAGCTTAGCGGGGGCCTCAGATACGCAGTATTTT
TRBV4-1	TRBD1	TRBJ1-4	.	CASSPGQGLGEKLFF	TGCGCCAGCAGCCCGGGACAGGGCTTGGGCGAAAAACTGTTTTTT
TRBV19	.	TRBJ1-1	.	CASSTDRTDEAFF	TGTGCCAGTAGCACGGACAGAACTGATGAAGCTTTCTTT
TRBV6-5	TRBD1	TRBJ2-7	.	CASSYPGQGAYEQYF	TGTGCCAGCAGTTACCCGGGGCAGGGGGCCTACGAGCAGTACTTC
TRBV14	TRBD1	TRBJ1-5	.	CASSQGGGAINQPQHF	TGTGCCAGCAGCCAAGGAGGGGGCGCAATCAATCAGCCCCAGCATTTT
TRBV6-2/TRBV6-3	.	TRBJ1-2	.	CASSYSQGNGYTF	TGTGCCAGCAGTTACTCGCAGGGAAATGGCTACACCTTC
TRBV5-1	.	TRBJ1-2	.	CASSPGGGISNYGYTF	TGCGCCAGCAGCCCAGGCGGGGGTATAAGTAACTATGGCTACACCTTC
TRBV25-1	TRBD1	TRBJ1-6	.	CASQGQVPNSPLHF	TGTGCCAGCCAGGGACAGGTCCCCAATTCACCCCTCCACTTT
TRBV9	TRBD1	TRBJ1-1	.	CASSTWTGLNTEAFF	TGTGCCAGCAGCACCTGGACAGGGCTGAACACTGAAGCTTTCTTT
TRBV5-5	.	TRBJ1-1	once	CASSLDGAYTEAFF	TGTGCCAGCAGCTTGGATGGGGCGTATACTGAAGCTTTCTTT
TRBV4-2	TRBD1	TRBJ2-2	.	CASSQGTGPLGNTGELFF	TGTGCCAGCAGCCAAGGGACAGGCCCTTTAGGAAACACCGGGGAGCTGTTTTTT